This record covers a single T cell receptor (beta chain). The sample comes from a study of blood T cell repertoires in COVID-19. The overall study: T cells, B-cell-depleted T cells, or PBMCs provided the cDNA or gDNA that served as material.

In the authors' methods: The assay estimated nucleated cells by amplifying reference gene primers. Profiling relied on immunoSEQ multiplex PCR, and the TCRdb table lists in-frame clones only, not all of them. The DNA was the basis for D and trimming; V, J and clone size are from that table. The sample records fewer than 200,000 clones, approximately 85% being singletons. Per germline, CDR1 LNHDA and CDR2 SQIVND (reference sequence). Trimming stripped 7 bases from V and 5 bases from J, with 20 bases between. The CDR3 extends over 15 amino acids. J is TRBJ2-5 and V is TRBV19; the D gene is possibly TRBD2 (7 bases). This sequence was found in a woman aged 80 or over with acute or convalescent COVID-19. Sequencing input: peripheral blood. This CDR3 reads CASTLRGGLGETQYF. In DNA form, the CDR3 reads TGTGCCAGTACCCTGAGGGGGGGTCTTGGGGAGACCCAGTACTTC.